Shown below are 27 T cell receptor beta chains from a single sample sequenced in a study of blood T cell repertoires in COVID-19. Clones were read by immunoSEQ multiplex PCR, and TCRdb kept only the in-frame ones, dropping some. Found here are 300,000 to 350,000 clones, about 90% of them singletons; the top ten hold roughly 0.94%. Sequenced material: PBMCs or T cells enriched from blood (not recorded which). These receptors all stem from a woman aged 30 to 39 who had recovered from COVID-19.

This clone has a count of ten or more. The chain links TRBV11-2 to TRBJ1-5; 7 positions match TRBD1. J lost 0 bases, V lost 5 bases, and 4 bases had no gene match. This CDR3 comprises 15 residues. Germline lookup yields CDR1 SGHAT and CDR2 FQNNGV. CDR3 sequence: CASSRTGYSNQPQHF. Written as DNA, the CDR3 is TGTGCCAGCAGCCGGACAGGCTATAGCAATCAGCCCCAGCATTTT.

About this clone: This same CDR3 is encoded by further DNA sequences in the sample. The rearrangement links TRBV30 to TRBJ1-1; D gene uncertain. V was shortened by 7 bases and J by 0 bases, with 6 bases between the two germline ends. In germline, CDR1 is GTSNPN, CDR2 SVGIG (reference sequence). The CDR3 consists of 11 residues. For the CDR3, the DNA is TGTGCCTCCACAGTGAACACTGAAGCTTTCTTT. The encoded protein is CASTVNTEAFF. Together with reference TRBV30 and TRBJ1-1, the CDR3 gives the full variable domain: SQTIHQWPATLVQPVGSPLSLECTVEGTSNPNLYWYRQAAGRGLQLLFYSVGIGQISSEVPQNLSASRPQDRQFILSSKKLLLSDSGFYLCASTVNTEAFFGQGTRLTVV.

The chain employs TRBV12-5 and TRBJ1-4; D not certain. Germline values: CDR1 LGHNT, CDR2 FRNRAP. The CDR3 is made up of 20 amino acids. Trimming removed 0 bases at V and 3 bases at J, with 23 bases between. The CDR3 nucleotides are TGTGCTAGTGGTTTGGTCACCAAAGTACCGGGCCGGGGTGCTAATGAAAAACTGTTTTTT. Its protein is CASGLVTKVPGRGANEKLFF.

DNA of the CDR3: TGTGCCAGCTCACCTACAGGGTACTCTGGAAACACCATATATTTT. The encoded protein is CASSPTGYSGNTIYF. The chain carries TRBV18 and TRBJ1-3; TRBD1 is a possible D gene (6 bases). V was pared by 3 bases and J by 0 bases, with 9 bases between. CDR1 KGHSH and CDR2 LQKENI come from the germline V gene. The CDR3 totals 15 residues.

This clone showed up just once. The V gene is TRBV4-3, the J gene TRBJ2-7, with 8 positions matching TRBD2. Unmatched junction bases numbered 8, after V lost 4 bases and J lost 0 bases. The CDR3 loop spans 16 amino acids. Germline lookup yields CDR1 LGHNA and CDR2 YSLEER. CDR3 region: CASSRRFSGDSYEQYF. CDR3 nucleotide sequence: TGCGCCAGCAGCCGTAGATTTAGCGGGGACTCCTACGAGCAGTACTTC.

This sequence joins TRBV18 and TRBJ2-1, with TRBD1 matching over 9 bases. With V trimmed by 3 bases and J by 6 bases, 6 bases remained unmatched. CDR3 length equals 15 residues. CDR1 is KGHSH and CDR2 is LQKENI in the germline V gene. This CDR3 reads CASSPRDRAANEQFF. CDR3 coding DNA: TGTGCCAGCTCACCCCGGGACAGGGCGGCCAATGAGCAGTTCTTC. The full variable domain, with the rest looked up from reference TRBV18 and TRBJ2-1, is NAGVMQNPRHLVRRRGQEARLRCSPMKGHSHVYWYRQLPEEGLKFMVYLQKENIIDESGMPKERFSAEFPKEGPSILRIQQVVRGDSAAYFCASSPRDRAANEQFFGPGTRLTVL.

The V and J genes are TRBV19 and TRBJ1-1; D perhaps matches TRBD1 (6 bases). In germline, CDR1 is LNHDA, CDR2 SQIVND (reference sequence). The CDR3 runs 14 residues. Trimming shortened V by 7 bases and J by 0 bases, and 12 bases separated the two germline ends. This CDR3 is CASKLGDMNTEAFF. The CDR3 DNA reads TGTGCCAGTAAATTAGGGGACATGAACACTGAAGCTTTCTTT.

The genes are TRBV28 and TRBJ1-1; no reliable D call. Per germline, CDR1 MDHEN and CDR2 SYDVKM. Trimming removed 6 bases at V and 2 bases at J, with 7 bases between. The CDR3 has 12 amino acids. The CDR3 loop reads CASRTTNTEAFF. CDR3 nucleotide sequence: TGTGCCAGCAGAACAACAAACACTGAAGCTTTCTTT.

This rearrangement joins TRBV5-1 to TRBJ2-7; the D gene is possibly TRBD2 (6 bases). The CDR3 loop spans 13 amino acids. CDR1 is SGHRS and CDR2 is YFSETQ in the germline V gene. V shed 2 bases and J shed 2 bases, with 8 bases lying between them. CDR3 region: CASSFPGAYEQYF. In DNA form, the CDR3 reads TGCGCCAGCAGCTTCCCGGGGGCCTACGAGCAGTACTTC.

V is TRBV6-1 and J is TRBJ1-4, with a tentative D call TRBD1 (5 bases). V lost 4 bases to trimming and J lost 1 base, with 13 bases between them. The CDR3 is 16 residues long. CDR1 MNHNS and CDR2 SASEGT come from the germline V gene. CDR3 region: CASSVPRVITNEKLFF. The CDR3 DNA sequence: TGTGCCAGCAGTGTTCCCAGGGTCATAACTAATGAAAAACTGTTTTTT.

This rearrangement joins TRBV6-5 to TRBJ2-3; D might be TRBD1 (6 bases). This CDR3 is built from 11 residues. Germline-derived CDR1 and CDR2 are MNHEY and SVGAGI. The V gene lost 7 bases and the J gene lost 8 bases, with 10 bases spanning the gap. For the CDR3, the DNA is TGTGCCAGCAAGGGACACGCTACGCAGTATTTT. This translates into CASKGHATQYF.

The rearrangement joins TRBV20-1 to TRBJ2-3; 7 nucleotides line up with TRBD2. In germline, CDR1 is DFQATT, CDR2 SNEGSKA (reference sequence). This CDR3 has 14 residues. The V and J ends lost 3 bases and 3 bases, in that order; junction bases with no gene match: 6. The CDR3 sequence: CSASVGGRTDTQYF. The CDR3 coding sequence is TGCAGTGCTAGTGTGGGGGGGAGAACAGATACGCAGTATTTT.

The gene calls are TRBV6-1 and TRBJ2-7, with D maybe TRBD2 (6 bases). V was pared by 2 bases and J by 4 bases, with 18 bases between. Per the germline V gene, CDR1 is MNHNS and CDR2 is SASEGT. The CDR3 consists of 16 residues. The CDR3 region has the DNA TGTGCCAGCAGTGAATTAGCGGCGGTTGGCGATTACGAGCAGTACTTC. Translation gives CASSELAAVGDYEQYF.

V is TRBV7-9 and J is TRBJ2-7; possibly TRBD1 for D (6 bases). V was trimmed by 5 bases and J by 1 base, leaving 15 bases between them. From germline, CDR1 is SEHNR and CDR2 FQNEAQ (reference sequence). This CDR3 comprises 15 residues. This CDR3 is CASSRSLDRSYEQYF. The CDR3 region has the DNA TGTGCCAGCAGCCGATCCCTAGACAGGTCCTACGAGCAGTACTTC.

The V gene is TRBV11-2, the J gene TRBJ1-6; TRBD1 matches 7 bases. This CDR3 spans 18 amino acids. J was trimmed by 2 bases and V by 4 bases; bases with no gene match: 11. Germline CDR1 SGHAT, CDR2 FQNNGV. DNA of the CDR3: TGTGCCAGCAGCTCCTCCGCGACAGGGTCAACCTATAATTCACCCCTCCACTTT. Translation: CASSSSATGSTYNSPLHF.

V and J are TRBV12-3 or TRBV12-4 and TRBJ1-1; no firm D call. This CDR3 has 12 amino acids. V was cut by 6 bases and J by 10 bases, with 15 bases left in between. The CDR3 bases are TGTGCCAGCAGCCTGCTTGGGAGAGGAGCTTTCTTT. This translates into CASSLLGRGAFF.

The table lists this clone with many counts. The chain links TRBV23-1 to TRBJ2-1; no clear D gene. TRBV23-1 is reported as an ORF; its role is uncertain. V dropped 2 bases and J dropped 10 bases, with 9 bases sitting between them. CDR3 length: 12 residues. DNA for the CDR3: TGCGCCAGCAGTCAAGCACACTACGAGCAGTTCTTC. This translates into CASSQAHYEQFF.

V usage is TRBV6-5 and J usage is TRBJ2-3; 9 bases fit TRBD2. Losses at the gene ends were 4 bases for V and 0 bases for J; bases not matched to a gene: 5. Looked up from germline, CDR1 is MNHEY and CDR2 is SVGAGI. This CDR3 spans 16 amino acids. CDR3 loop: CASSFLAGISTDTQYF. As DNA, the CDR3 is TGTGCCAGCAGTTTTCTAGCGGGGATAAGCACAGATACGCAGTATTTT.

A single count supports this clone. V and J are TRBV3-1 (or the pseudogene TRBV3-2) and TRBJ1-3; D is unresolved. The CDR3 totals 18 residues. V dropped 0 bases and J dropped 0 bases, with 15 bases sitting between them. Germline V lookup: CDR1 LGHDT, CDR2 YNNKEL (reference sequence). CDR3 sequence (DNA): TGTGCCAGCAGCCAAGAAAGTAGTCGTCACTCCTCTGGAAACACCATATATTTT. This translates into CASSQESSRHSSGNTIYF.

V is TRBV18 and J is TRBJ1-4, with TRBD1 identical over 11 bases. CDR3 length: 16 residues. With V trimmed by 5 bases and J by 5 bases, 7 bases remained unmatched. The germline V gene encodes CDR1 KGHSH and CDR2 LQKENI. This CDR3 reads CASSAGTGGRNEKLFF. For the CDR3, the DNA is TGTGCCAGCTCAGCCGGGACAGGGGGTCGGAATGAAAAACTGTTTTTT.

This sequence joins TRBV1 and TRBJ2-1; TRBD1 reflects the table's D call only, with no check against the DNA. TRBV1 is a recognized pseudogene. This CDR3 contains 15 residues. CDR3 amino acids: CTSSKGGPTYNEQFF. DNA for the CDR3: TGCACCAGCAGCAAAGGGGGGCCAACCTACAATGAGCAGTTCTTC.

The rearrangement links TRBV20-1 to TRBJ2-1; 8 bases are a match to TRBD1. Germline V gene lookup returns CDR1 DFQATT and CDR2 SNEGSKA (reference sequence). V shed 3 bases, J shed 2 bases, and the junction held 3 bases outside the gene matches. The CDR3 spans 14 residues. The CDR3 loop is CSASQGATYNEQFF. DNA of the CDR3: TGCAGTGCTAGTCAGGGGGCGACCTACAATGAGCAGTTCTTC.

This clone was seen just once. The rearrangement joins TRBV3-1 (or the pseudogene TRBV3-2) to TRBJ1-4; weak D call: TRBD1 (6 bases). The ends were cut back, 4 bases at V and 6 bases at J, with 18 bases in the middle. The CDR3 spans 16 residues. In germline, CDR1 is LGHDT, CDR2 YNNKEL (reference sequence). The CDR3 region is CASSPQWGRNDEKLFF. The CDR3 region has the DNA TGTGCCAGCAGCCCCCAGTGGGGGCGGAATGATGAAAAACTGTTTTTT.

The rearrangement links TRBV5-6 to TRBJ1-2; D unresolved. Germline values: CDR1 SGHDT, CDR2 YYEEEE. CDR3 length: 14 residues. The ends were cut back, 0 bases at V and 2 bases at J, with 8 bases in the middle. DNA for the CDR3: TGTGCCAGCAGCTTGGTTAGAGCCAACTATGGCTACACCTTC. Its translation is CASSLVRANYGYTF. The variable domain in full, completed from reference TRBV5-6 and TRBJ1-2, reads DAGVTQSPTHLIKTRGQQVTLRCSPKSGHDTVSWYQQALGQGPQFIFQYYEEEERQRGNFPDRFSGHQFPNYSSELNVNALLLGDSALYLCASSLVRANYGYTFGSGTRLTVV.

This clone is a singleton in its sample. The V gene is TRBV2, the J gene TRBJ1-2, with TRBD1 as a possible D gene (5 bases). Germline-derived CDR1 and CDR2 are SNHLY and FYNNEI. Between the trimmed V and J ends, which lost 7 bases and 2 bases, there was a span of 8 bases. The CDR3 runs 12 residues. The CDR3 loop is CASNRQNYGYTF. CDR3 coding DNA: TGTGCCAGCAACCGACAGAACTATGGCTACACCTTC.

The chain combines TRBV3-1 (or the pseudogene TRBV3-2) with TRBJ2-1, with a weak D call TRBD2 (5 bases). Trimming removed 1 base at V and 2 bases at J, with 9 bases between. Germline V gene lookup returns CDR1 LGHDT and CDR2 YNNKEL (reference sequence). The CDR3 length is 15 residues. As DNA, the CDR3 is TGTGCCAGCAGCCAAGGTCGGGGTACCTACAATGAGCAGTTCTTC. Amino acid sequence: CASSQGRGTYNEQFF.

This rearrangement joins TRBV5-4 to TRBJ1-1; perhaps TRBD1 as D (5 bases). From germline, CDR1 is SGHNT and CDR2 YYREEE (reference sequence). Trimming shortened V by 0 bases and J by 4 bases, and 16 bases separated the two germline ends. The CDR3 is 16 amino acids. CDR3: CASSLVGAGGRTEAFF. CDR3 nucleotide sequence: TGTGCCAGCAGCTTGGTAGGGGCCGGGGGACGCACTGAAGCTTTCTTT. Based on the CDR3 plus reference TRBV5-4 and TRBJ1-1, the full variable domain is ETGVTQSPTHLIKTRGQQVTLRCSSQSGHNTVSWYQQALGQGPQFIFQYYREEENGRGNFPPRFSGLQFPNYSSELNVNALELDDSALYLCASSLVGAGGRTEAFFGQGTRLTVV.